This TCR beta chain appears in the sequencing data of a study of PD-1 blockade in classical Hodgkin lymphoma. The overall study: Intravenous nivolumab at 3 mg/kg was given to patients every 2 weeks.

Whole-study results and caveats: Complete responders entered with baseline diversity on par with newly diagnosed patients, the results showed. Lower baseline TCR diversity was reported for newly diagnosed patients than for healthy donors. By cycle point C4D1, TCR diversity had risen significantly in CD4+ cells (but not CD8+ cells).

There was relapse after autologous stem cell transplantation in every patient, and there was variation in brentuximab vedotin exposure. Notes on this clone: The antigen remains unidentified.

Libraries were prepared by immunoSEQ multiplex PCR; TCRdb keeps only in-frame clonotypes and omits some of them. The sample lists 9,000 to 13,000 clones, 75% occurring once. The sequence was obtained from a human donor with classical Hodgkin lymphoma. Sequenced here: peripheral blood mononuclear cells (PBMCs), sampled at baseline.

Here the CDR3 DNA reads TGTGCTAGTGGTTTGGTACTTTTTCTAGCGGTTCAACCACTAGCCAAAAACATTCAGTACTTC. Translation gives CASGLVLFLAVQPLAKNIQYF. This rearrangement joins TRBV12-5 to TRBJ2-4, with 7 bases that match TRBD2. Germline CDR1 and CDR2: LGHNT and FRNRAP. The CDR3 runs to 21 residues. V was clipped by 0 bases and J by 0 bases; unmatched bases: 17.